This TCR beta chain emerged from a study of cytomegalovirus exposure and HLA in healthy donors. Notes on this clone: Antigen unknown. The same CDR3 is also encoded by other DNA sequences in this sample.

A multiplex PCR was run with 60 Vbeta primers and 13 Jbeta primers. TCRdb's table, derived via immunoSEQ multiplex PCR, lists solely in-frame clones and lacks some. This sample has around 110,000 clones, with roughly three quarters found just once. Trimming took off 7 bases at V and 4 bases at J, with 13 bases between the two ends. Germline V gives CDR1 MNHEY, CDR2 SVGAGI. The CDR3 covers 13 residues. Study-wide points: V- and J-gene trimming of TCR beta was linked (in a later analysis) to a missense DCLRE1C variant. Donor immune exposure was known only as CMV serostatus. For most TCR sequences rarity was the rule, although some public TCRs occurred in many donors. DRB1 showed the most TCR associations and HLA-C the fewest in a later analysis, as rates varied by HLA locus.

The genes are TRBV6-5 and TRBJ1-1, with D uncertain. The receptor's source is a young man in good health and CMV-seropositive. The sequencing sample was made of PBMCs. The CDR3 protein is CASTVLGGTEAFF. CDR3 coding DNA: TGTGCCAGCACGGTTTTGGGAGGCACTGAAGCTTTCTTT.